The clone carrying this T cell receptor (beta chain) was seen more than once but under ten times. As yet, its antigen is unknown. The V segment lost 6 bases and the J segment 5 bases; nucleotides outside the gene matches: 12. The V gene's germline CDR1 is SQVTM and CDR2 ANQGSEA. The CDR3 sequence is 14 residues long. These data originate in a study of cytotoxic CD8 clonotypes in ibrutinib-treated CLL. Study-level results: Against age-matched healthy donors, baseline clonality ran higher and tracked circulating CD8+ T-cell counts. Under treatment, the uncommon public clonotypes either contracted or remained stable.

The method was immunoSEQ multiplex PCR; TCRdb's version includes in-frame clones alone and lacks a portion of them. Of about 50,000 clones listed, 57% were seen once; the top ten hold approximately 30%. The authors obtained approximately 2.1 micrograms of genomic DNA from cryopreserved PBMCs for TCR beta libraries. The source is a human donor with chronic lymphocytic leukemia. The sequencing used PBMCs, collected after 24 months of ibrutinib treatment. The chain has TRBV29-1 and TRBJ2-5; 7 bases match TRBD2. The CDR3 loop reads CSVGGDMDWETQYF. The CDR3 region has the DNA TGCAGCGTGGGGGGGGATATGGATTGGGAGACCCAGTACTTC.